A single sample gave rise to the 2 T cell receptor beta chains below, sequenced in a study of T cells in Graves' hyperthyroidism and ophthalmopathy. Amplification of TCR beta CDR3 regions used RNA as the template. HTBI primers drove first-round RT-PCR of the TCR CDR3. TCRdb ran MiXCR on the multiplex PCR reads and lists one entry per CDR3 protein. Altogether approximately 700,000 distinct CDR3 sequences are present, around 17% being singletons, with the ten largest covering 8.4%. Sequences were obtained from blood. These receptors originate from a man in his late teens or twenties with Graves' hyperthyroidism.

The genes are TRBV15 and TRBJ2-1; TRBD1 aligns across 8 bases. Germline V gene data show CDR1 as LNHNV and CDR2 as YYDKDF (reference sequence). V was pared by 1 base and J by 7 bases, with 6 bases of the junction left unmatched. The CDR3 runs 15 residues. The CDR3: CATSRGQGARNEQFF. The CDR3 DNA sequence: TGTGCCACCAGCAGAGGCCAGGGGGCTCGAAATGAGCAGTTCTTC.

This clonotype was seen many times. The chain recombines TRBV27 with TRBJ2-1, with 8 bases matching TRBD2. J was trimmed by 7 bases and V by 7 bases; bases with no gene match: 15. This CDR3 spans 16 amino acids. From germline, CDR1 is MNHEY and CDR2 SMNVEV (reference sequence). This CDR3 is CASIDEARLANNEQFF. The CDR3 DNA sequence: TGTGCCAGCATTGACGAAGCGCGACTAGCGAATAATGAGCAGTTCTTC.